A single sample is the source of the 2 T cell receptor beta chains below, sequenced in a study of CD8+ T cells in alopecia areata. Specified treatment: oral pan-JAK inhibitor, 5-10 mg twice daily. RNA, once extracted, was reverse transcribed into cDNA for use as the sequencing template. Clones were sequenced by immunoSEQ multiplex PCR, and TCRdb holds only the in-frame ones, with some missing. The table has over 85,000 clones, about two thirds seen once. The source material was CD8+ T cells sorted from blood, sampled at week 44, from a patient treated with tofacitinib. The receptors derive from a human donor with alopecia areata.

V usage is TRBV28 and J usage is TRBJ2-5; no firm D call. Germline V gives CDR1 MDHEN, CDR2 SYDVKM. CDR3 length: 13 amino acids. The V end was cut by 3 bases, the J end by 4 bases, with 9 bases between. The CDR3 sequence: CASSLAVPETQYF. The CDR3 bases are TGTGCCAGCAGTTTGGCTGTCCCAGAGACCCAGTACTTC.

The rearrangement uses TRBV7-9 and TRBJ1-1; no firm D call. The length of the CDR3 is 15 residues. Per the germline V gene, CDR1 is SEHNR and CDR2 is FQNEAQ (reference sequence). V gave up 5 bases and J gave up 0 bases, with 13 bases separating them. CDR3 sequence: CASSRDGRLNTEAFF. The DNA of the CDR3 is TGTGCCAGCAGCCGAGACGGACGGTTGAACACTGAAGCTTTCTTT.